The rows below give T cell receptor beta chains drawn from one sample of a study of blood T cell repertoires in COVID-19. The method was immunoSEQ multiplex PCR; TCRdb's version includes in-frame clones alone and lacks a portion of them. The top ten clones hold around 5.1% of a sample with about 170,000 clones, roughly 93% of them seen once. Sequences were obtained from peripheral blood. The receptors were sampled from a man in his late teens or twenties with COVID-19, enrolled during active disease. Both conserved end residues are part of each CDR3. A D gene is named only where the DNA matches it firmly. The listing skips clone size in some rows; elsewhere it reads once, few, many or a size class.

v_call	d_call	clone_size	j_call	cdr3_aa	cdr3_nt
TRBV19	TRBD1	-	TRBJ2-2	CASSRRALGQQTYTGELFF	TGTGCCAGTAGTAGAAGAGCCCTGGGACAGCAGACCTACACCGGGGAGCTGTTTTTT
TRBV18	TRBD1	-	TRBJ2-6	CASSPSGGNGANVLTF	TGTGCCAGCTCACCGTCAGGGGGAAATGGGGCCAACGTCCTGACTTTC
TRBV6-5	-	once	TRBJ2-7	CASSYGRTYEQYF	TGTGCCAGCAGTTACGGCAGAACCTACGAGCAGTACTTC
TRBV4-2	-	once	TRBJ1-1	CASSQGQPEAFF	TGTGCCAGCAGCCAAGGACAGCCGGAAGCTTTCTTT
TRBV7-9	TRBD2	-	TRBJ2-3	CASSYPITSGDTDTQYF	TGTGCCAGCAGCTACCCGATAACTAGCGGAGACACAGATACGCAGTATTTT
TRBV9	-	few	TRBJ2-7	CASSVSQGRGIYEQYF	TGTGCCAGCAGCGTATCCCAGGGGCGGGGGATCTACGAGCAGTACTTC
TRBV12-5	TRBD2	-	TRBJ2-2	CASGLVASGSTTGELFF	TGTGCTAGTGGTTTGGTAGCGAGCGGGAGTACCACCGGGGAGCTGTTTTTT
TRBV7-8	-	once	TRBJ1-1	CASSSAGALDTEAFF	TGTGCCAGCAGTTCCGCAGGGGCCTTGGACACTGAAGCTTTCTTT
TRBV28	TRBD1	-	TRBJ1-2	CASARIITGGANYGYTF	TGTGCCAGCGCGCGAATTATTACAGGGGGCGCGAACTATGGCTACACCTTC
TRBV14	-	-	TRBJ2-7	CASSRNYEQYF	TGTGCCAGCAGCCGTAATTACGAGCAGTACTTC
TRBV30	TRBD2	-	TRBJ2-7	CAWASGDSYEQYF	TGTGCCTGGGCTAGCGGAGACTCCTACGAGCAGTACTTC
TRBV28	TRBD1	-	TRBJ1-5	CASSTRGNGQPQHF	TGTGCCAGCAGTACCAGGGGGAATGGTCAGCCCCAGCATTTT
TRBV27	TRBD1	-	TRBJ1-2	CASRVRTGGGYTF	TGTGCCAGCAGAGTAAGGACAGGGGGCGGCTACACCTTC
TRBV27	TRBD2	-	TRBJ2-3	CASSSSAGDNPDTQYF	TGTGCCAGCAGTTCATCGGCGGGAGATAATCCAGATACGCAGTATTTT
TRBV11-2	TRBD2	-	TRBJ2-7	CASSPPGRANEQYF	TGTGCCAGCTCTCCCCCCGGGAGGGCGAACGAGCAGTACTTC
TRBV12-3/TRBV12-4	-	-	TRBJ2-7	CASSFASSEQYF	TGTGCCAGCAGTTTTGCTAGCAGCGAGCAGTACTTC
TRBV11-2	-	-	TRBJ1-5	CASSQGRDQPQHF	TGTGCCAGCAGCCAAGGCCGGGATCAGCCCCAGCATTTT
TRBV15	-	-	TRBJ2-1	CATSRGPNEQFF	TGTGCCACCAGCAGGGGGCCTAATGAGCAGTTCTTC
TRBV6-5	-	-	TRBJ1-1	CASGRVKNTEAFF	TGTGCCAGCGGTCGGGTAAAGAACACTGAAGCTTTCTTT
TRBV28	-	-	TRBJ2-5	CASSLWGRGETQYF	TGTGCCAGCAGTTTATGGGGAAGGGGAGAGACCCAGTACTTC
TRBV11-2	TRBD2	-	TRBJ2-1	CASSLTGTSINEQFF	TGTGCCAGCAGCTTAACCGGGACTAGTATCAATGAGCAGTTCTTC
TRBV5-1	-	-	TRBJ2-7	CASSPTSGYEQYF	TGCGCCAGCAGCCCGACTAGTGGGTACGAGCAGTACTTC
TRBV6-6	TRBD1	-	TRBJ2-2	CASSYLRTGVTGELFF	TGTGCCAGCAGTTATCTCAGGACAGGGGTCACCGGGGAGCTGTTTTTT
TRBV5-1	-	-	TRBJ2-3	CASSLDGGTDTQYF	TGCGCCAGCAGCCTGGACGGAGGCACAGATACGCAGTATTTT